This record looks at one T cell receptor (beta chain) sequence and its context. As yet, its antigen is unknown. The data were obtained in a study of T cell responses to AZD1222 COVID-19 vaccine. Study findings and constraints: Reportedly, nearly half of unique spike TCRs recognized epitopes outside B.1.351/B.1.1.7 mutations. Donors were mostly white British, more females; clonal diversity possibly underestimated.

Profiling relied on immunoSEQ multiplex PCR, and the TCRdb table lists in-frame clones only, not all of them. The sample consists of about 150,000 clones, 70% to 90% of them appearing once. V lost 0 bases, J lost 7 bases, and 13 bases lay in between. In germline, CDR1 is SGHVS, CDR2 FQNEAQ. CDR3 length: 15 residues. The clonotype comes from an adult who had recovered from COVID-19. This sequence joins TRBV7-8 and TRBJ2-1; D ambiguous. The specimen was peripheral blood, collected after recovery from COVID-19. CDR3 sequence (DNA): TGTGCCAGCAGCTTAGCGTCGAGTTGGTCGAATGAGCAGTTCTTC. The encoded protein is CASSLASSWSNEQFF.